A selection of T cell receptor beta chains follows, all from one sample in a study of identifying expanded T cells in peripheral blood. Produced via immunoSEQ multiplex PCR; TCRdb's table is partial and in-frame only. Of some 77,000 clones listed, 70% to 90% were seen once; the top ten hold about 20%. The sample consisted of blood. The receptors shown here come from a person between 18 and 69 years old in good health. The CDR3 runs from the conserved cysteine through the conserved F or W. D genes are given only for firm matches. Rows may omit the clone size; those that give it use once, few, many or a size class.

clone_size	j_call	v_call	d_call	cdr3_aa	cdr3_nt
.	TRBJ1-2	TRBV4-3	.	CASSRDGTALYGYTF	TGCGCCAGCAGCCGAGACGGGACGGCCCTCTATGGCTACACCTTC
.	TRBJ2-5	TRBV29-1	TRBD2	CSVVGAGGRETQYF	TGCAGCGTTGTAGGCGCGGGGGGGCGGGAGACCCAGTACTTC
.	TRBJ2-1	TRBV7-2	TRBD1	CASSSSILKGGSGYNEQFF	TGTGCCAGCAGCTCTTCAATTTTGAAAGGGGGCTCAGGATACAATGAGCAGTTCTTC
.	TRBJ2-1	TRBV7-2	TRBD2	CASSLRGGGARVNEQFF	TGTGCCAGCAGCTTACGCGGCGGGGGGGCGAGGGTCAATGAGCAGTTCTTC
.	TRBJ2-7	TRBV29-1	.	CSVGGLFGNEQYF	TGCAGCGTTGGGGGTTTATTTGGGAACGAGCAGTACTTC
many	TRBJ1-6	TRBV7-8	.	CASSEKGVLNSPLHF	TGTGCCAGCAGCGAGAAGGGCGTCCTAAATTCACCCCTCCACTTT
.	TRBJ1-2	TRBV11-2	.	CASSLVDVGGYGYTF	TGTGCCAGCAGCTTAGTTGACGTCGGCGGCTATGGCTACACCTTC
.	TRBJ2-1	TRBV18	.	CASSPQSASNNEQFF	TGTGCCAGCTCACCACAATCTGCTAGCAACAATGAGCAGTTCTTC
.	TRBJ2-7	TRBV28	.	CASSSSRAGVNYEQYF	TGTGCCAGCAGTTCCTCCCGGGCAGGGGTTAACTACGAGCAGTACTTC
.	TRBJ2-1	TRBV14	.	CASSQVPSYNEQFF	TGTGCCAGCAGCCAAGTCCCCAGCTACAATGAGCAGTTCTTC
.	TRBJ1-5	TRBV7-2	TRBD1	CASSLGTGDQPQHF	TGTGCCAGCAGCTTAGGAACAGGGGACCAGCCCCAGCATTTT
once	TRBJ2-3	TRBV6-4	TRBD2	CASSEGGGAVDTQYF	TGTGCCAGCAGTGAAGGCGGGGGGGCCGTAGATACGCAGTATTTT
.	TRBJ1-1	TRBV29-1	.	CSASHRGTEAFF	TGCAGCGCGTCTCATAGGGGCACTGAAGCTTTCTTT
once	TRBJ1-1	TRBV27	.	CASSLNTAGNTEAFF	TGTGCCAGCAGTTTAAATACGGCAGGGAACACTGAAGCTTTCTTT
.	TRBJ1-5	TRBV7-2	.	CASTQSGNQPQHF	TGTGCCAGCACCCAATCGGGCAATCAGCCCCAGCATTTT
.	TRBJ1-1	TRBV6-1	TRBD1	CASRAGQAGTEAFF	TGTGCCAGCAGAGCGGGACAGGCGGGGACTGAAGCTTTCTTT
.	TRBJ1-6	TRBV6-1	TRBD1	CASRTGGYNSPLHF	TGTGCCAGCAGGACAGGGGGTTATAATTCACCCCTCCACTTT
.	TRBJ2-6	TRBV19	TRBD1	CASTRQGRSGANVLTF	TGTGCCAGTACCCGACAGGGTCGCTCTGGGGCCAACGTCCTGACTTTC
.	TRBJ2-2	TRBV11-2	.	CASSQTGTVVRELFF	TGTGCCAGCAGTCAAACCGGGACTGTCGTCCGGGAGCTGTTTTTT
.	TRBJ1-6	TRBV7-2	.	CASSSSASPLHF	TGTGCCAGCAGTTCCTCGGCTTCACCCCTCCACTTT
.	TRBJ2-1	TRBV29-1	TRBD1	CSVEVTGGNEQFF	TGCAGCGTTGAAGTAACAGGGGGGAATGAGCAGTTCTTC
.	TRBJ2-6	TRBV4-3	TRBD1	CASSQTGAGANVLTF	TGCGCCAGCAGCCAAACAGGGGCTGGGGCCAACGTCCTGACTTTC
.	TRBJ1-1	TRBV4-2	.	CASSQEWGTLNTEAFF	TGTGCCAGCAGCCAAGAATGGGGAACCTTGAACACTGAAGCTTTCTTT
.	TRBJ1-1	TRBV2	TRBD1	CASSGQVNTEAFF	TGTGCCAGCAGCGGACAGGTGAACACTGAAGCTTTCTTT
.	TRBJ2-2	TRBV2	TRBD1	CASSEWDRAAGELFF	TGTGCCAGCAGTGAGTGGGACAGGGCAGCCGGGGAGCTGTTTTTT
.	TRBJ1-4	TRBV14	.	CASSQEYVHHATNEKLFF	TGTGCCAGCAGCCAAGAGTACGTCCACCATGCAACTAATGAAAAACTGTTTTTT
few	TRBJ2-7	TRBV4-2	.	CASSQRAPERGSSYEQYF	TGTGCCAGCAGCCAACGTGCTCCGGAACGGGGGAGCTCCTACGAGCAGTACTTC
.	TRBJ1-6	TRBV30	TRBD1	CAWCTGGAGPLHF	TGTGCCTGGTGCACAGGGGGCGCGGGACCCCTCCACTTT
.	TRBJ2-5	TRBV7-7	.	CASSLGVAVGTQYF	TGTGCCAGCAGCTTGGGAGTGGCGGTTGGGACCCAGTACTTC
.	TRBJ2-7	TRBV25-1	.	CASFDEAYEQYF	TGTGCCAGCTTTGACGAAGCCTACGAGCAGTACTTC
.	TRBJ2-7	TRBV13	TRBD2	CASSLGSGGAYEQYF	TGTGCCAGCAGCTTAGGTAGCGGGGGGGCCTACGAGCAGTACTTC
.	TRBJ2-1	TRBV7-9	.	CASSSAFGRDAAGQFF	TGTGCCAGCAGCTCAGCGTTTGGCCGGGATGCCGCTGGGCAGTTCTTC
.	TRBJ2-2	TRBV11-3	TRBD2	CASSYGEGTYTGELFF	TGTGCCAGCAGCTACGGGGAGGGGACCTACACCGGGGAGCTGTTTTTT
.	TRBJ1-1	TRBV18	.	CASSPRGAQGTEAFF	TGTGCCAGCTCACCACGGGGGGCTCAAGGCACTGAAGCTTTCTTT
.	TRBJ1-6	TRBV27	.	CASSFNPGADLHF	TGTGCCAGCAGTTTCAACCCGGGGGCGGACCTCCACTTT
.	TRBJ1-5	TRBV5-4	TRBD1	CASSLGTGSSQPQHF	TGTGCCAGCAGCCTGGGGACAGGTTCGAGTCAGCCCCAGCATTTT
.	TRBJ1-3	TRBV6-5	.	CASRYSALTGNTIYF	TGTGCCAGCAGATATTCCGCTTTGACTGGAAACACCATATATTTT
.	TRBJ1-2	TRBV18	.	CASSPEGSYGYTF	TGTGCCAGCTCACCAGAGGGTAGCTATGGCTACACCTTC
.	TRBJ1-4	TRBV7-5	.	CARSLQGELFF	TGTGCCAGAAGCTTACAGGGTGAGCTGTTTTTT
.	TRBJ2-7	TRBV20-1	.	CSAEGNEQYF	TGCAGTGCTGAGGGGAACGAGCAGTACTTC
.	TRBJ2-1	TRBV18	.	CASSPNSPGGGEQFF	TGTGCCAGCTCACCGAATAGCCCAGGGGGGGGTGAGCAGTTCTTC
.	TRBJ2-1	TRBV7-2	.	CASSFLGETWDNEQFF	TGTGCCAGCAGCTTCCTGGGGGAAACATGGGACAATGAGCAGTTCTTC
.	TRBJ2-1	TRBV16	TRBD1	CASSQRGPGNEQFF	TGTGCCAGCAGCCAAAGGGGGCCGGGCAATGAGCAGTTCTTC
.	TRBJ1-1	TRBV5-5	.	CASSFSGFWGNTEAFF	TGTGCCAGCAGCTTCAGTGGTTTTTGGGGGAACACTGAAGCTTTCTTT
.	TRBJ1-2	TRBV6-5	.	CASSSTIQGREEGYTF	TGTGCCAGCAGTTCCACCATACAGGGCCGCGAGGAGGGCTACACCTTC
.	TRBJ2-5	TRBV29-1	.	CSVGWGFQETQYF	TGCAGCGTGGGGTGGGGTTTCCAAGAGACCCAGTACTTC